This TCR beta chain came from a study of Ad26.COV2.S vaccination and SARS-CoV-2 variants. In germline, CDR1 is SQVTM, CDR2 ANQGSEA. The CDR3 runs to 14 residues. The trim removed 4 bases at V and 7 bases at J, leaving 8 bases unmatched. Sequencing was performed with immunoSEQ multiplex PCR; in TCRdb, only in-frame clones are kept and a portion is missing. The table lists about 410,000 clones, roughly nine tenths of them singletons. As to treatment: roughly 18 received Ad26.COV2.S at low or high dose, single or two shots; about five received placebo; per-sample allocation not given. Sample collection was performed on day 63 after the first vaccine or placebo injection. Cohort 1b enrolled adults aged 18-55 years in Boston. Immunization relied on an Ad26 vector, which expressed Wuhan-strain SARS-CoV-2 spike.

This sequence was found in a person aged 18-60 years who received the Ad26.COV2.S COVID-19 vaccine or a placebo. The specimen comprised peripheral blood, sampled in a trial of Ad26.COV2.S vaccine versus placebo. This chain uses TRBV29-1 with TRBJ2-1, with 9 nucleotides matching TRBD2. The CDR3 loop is CSVGSGGPDNEQFF. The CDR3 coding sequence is TGCAGCGTTGGCAGCGGGGGGCCTGATAATGAGCAGTTCTTC.